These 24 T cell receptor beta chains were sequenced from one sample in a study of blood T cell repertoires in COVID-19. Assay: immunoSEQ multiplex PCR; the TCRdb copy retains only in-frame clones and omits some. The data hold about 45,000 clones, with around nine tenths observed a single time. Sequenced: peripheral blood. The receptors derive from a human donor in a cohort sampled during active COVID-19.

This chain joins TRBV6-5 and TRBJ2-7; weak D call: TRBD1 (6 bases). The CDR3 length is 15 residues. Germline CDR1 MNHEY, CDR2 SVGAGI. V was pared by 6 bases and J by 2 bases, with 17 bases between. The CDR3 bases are TGTGCCAGCAGGATGACACAGACAGGTACCTACGAGCAGTACTTC. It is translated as CASRMTQTGTYEQYF.

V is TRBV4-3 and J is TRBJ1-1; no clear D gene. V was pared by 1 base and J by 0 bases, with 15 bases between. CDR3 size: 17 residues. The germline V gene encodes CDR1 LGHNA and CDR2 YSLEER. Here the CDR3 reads CASSQGHPLNMNTEAFF. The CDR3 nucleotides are TGCGCCAGCAGCCAAGGCCACCCTCTTAACATGAACACTGAAGCTTTCTTT.

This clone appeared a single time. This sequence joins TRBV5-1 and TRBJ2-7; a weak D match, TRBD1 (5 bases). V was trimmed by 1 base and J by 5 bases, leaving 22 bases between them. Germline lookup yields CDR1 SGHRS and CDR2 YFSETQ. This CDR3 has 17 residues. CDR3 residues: CASSLITPTVPWDEQYF. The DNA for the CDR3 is TGCGCCAGCAGCTTGATCACCCCGACAGTACCATGGGACGAGCAGTACTTC.

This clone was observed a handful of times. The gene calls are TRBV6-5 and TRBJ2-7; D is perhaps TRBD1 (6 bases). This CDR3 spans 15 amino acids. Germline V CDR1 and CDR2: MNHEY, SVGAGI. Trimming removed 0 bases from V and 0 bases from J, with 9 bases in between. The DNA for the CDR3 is TGTGCCAGCAGTTACTCGGGGGCCCACTCCTACGAGCAGTACTTC. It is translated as CASSYSGAHSYEQYF.

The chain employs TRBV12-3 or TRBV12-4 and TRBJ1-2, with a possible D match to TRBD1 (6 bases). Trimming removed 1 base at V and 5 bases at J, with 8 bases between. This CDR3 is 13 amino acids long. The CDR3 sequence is CASSLGQGYGYTF. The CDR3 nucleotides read TGTGCCAGCAGTTTAGGTCAGGGGTATGGCTACACCTTC.

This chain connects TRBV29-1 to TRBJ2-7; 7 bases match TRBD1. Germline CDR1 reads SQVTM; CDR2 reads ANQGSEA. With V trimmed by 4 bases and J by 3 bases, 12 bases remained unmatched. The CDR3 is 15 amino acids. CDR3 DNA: TGCAGCGTTGTCCCAACCGAGGGGGCGATCTACGAGCAGTACTTC. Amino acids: CSVVPTEGAIYEQYF.

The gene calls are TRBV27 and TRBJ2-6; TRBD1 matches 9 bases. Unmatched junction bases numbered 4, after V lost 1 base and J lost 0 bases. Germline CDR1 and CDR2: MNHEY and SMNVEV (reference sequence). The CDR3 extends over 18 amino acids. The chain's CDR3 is CASSLFWTGASGANVLTF. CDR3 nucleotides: TGTGCCAGCAGTTTATTTTGGACAGGGGCCTCTGGGGCCAACGTCCTGACTTTC.

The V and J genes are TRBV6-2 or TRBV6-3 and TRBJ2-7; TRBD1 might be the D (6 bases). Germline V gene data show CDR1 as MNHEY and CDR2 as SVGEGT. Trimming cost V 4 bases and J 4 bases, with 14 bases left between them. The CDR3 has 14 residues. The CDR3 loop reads CASSFLLQGYEQYF. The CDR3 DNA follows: TGTGCCAGCAGTTTCTTATTACAGGGATACGAGCAGTACTTC.

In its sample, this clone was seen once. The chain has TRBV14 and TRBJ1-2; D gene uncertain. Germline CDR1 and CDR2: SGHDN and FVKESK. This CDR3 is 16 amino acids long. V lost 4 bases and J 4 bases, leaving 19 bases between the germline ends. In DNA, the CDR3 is TGTGCCAGCAGCCCCACGCCGCGCGGACTCACCTATGGCTACACCTTC. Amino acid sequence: CASSPTPRGLTYGYTF.

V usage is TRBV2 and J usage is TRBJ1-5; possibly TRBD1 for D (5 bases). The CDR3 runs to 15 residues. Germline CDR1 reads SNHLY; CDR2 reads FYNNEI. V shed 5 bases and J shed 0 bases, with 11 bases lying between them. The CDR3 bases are TGTGCCAGCAGTCCAGACAGAGATAGCAATCAGCCCCAGCATTTT. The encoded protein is CASSPDRDSNQPQHF.

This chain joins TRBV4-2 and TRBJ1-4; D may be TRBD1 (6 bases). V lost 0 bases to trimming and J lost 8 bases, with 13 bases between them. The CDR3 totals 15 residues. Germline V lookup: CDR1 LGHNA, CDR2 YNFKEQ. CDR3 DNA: TGTGCCAGCAGCCAAGATCAGGCAGGGGAAGAAAAACTGTTTTTT. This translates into CASSQDQAGEEKLFF.

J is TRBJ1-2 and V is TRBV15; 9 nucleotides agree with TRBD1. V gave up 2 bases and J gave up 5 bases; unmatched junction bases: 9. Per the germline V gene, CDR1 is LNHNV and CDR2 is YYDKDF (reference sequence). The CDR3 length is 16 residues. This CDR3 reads CATSRFSQTGGYGYTF. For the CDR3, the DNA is TGTGCCACCAGCAGATTCTCCCAGACAGGGGGATATGGCTACACCTTC.

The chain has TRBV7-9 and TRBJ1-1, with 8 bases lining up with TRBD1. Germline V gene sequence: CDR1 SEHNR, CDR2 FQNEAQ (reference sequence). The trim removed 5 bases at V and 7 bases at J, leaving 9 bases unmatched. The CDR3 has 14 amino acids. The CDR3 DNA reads TGTGCCAGCAGCGTTCCAGGGGGCCTAGGTGAAGCTTTCTTT. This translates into CASSVPGGLGEAFF.

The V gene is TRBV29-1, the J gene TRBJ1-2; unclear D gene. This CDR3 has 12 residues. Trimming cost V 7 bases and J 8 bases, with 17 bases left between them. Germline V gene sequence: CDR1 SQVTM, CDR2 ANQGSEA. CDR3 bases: TGCAGCGCCGGACCGGAGTGGGAGGGCTACACCTTC. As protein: CSAGPEWEGYTF.

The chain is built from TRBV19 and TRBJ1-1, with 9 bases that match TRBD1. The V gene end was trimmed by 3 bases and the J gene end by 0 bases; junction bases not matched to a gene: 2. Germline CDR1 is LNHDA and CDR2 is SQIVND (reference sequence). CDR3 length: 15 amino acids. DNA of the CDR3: TGTGCCAGTAGTATGGACAGGGGCCTGAACACTGAAGCTTTCTTT. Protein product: CASSMDRGLNTEAFF.

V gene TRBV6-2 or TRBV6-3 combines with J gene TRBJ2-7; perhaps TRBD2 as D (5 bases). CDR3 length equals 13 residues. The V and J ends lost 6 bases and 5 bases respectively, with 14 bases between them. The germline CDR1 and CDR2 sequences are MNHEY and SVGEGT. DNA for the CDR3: TGTGCCAGCAGCCCTAGGCGGGCGCACGAGCAGTACTTC. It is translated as CASSPRRAHEQYF.

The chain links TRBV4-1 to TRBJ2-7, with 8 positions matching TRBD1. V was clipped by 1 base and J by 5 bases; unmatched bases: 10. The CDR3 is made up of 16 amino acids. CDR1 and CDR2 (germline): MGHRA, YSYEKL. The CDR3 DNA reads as TGCGCCAGCAGCCAAGGGGGGACAGGAGGTAGAGACGAGCAGTACTTC. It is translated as CASSQGGTGGRDEQYF.

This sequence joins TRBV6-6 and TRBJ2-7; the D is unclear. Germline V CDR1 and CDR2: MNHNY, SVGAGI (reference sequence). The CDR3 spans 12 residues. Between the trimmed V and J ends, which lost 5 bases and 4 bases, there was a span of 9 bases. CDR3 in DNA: TGTGCCAGCAGTACGGGTAGTTACGAGCAGTACTTC. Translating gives CASSTGSYEQYF.

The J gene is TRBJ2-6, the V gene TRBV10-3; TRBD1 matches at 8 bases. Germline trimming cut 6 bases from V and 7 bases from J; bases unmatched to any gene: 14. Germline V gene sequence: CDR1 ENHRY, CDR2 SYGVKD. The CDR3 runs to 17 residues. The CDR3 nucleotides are TGTGCCATCAGGCCGGGACAGGACTCTCTAAGAGCCAACGTCCTGACTTTC. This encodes CAIRPGQDSLRANVLTF.

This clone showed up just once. Here the CDR3 reads CASGSLYVTSATEQYF. The DNA for the CDR3 is TGTGCTAGTGGTTCCTTATATGTGACTAGCGCGACCGAGCAGTACTTC. This sequence joins TRBV12-5 and TRBJ2-7; 8 bases line up with TRBD2. The CDR3 contains 16 residues. Per germline, CDR1 LGHNT and CDR2 FRNRAP. V dropped 4 bases and J dropped 6; count of bases not matched to a gene: 14.

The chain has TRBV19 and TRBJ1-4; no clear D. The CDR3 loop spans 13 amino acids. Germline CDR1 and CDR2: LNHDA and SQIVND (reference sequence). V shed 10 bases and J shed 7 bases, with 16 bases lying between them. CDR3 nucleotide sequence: TGTGCCACCATGATACCGGAGGGTGAAAAACTGTTTTTT. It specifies CATMIPEGEKLFF.

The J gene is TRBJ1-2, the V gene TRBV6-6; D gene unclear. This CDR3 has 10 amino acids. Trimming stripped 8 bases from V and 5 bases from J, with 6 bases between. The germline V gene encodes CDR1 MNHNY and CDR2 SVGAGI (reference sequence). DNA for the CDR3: TGTGCCAGCGCCGGGTATGGCTACACCTTC. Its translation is CASAGYGYTF.

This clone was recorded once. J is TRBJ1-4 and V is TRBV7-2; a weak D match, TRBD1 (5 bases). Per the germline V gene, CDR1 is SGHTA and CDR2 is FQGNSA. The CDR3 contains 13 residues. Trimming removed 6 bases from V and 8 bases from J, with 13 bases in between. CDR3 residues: CASSGMGLEKLFF. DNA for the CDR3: TGTGCCAGCAGTGGTATGGGACTCGAAAAACTGTTTTTT. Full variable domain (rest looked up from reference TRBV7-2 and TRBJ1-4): GAGVSQSPSNKVTEKGKDVELRCDPISGHTALYWYRQSLGQGLEFLIYFQGNSAPDKSGLPSDRFSAERTGGSVSTLTIQRTQQEDSAVYLCASSGMGLEKLFFGSGTQLSVL.

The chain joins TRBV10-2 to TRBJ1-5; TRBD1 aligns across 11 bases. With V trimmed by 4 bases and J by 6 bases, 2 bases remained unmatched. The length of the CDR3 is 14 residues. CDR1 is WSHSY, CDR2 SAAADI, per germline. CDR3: CASSGGQGVQPQHF. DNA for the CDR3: TGCGCCAGCAGTGGGGGACAGGGGGTTCAGCCCCAGCATTTT.